The table lists the clone carrying this T cell receptor beta chain with a count of one. The J segment lost 8 bases and the V segment lost 0 bases, leaving 5 bases of the junction unmatched. This CDR3 comprises 16 residues. Germline V gives CDR1 SGHNT, CDR2 YYREEE (reference sequence). This sample was taken from a study of shared clonotypes between healthy human individuals. An assay was performed, and its level was deep. Authors' data handling: Quality scores were absent from the junction-only immunoSEQ sequences, so filtering differed. Produced via immunoSEQ multiplex PCR; TCRdb's table is partial and in-frame only. V, J and clone size are those of that table, while D and trimming were read from the DNA. The table shows roughly 1,600,000 clones, with approximately 98.5% occurring only once. Donation came from healthy HIV-negative adults that had no recent acute infections or vaccinations. Adults of Caucasian background living in Nashville, Tennessee made up all donors.

The sample comprised naive CD4+ T cells sorted from blood. Subset noted: CD45RA+ positively selected. The rearrangement joins TRBV5-4 to TRBJ2-1; 13 bases align to TRBD2. The TCR was taken from a young man in good health. The DNA for the CDR3 is TGTGCCAGCAGCTTGGGGGGACTAGCGGGAAGGGATGAGCAGTTCTTC. It yields the protein CASSLGGLAGRDEQFF. The complete variable domain, with remaining parts taken from reference TRBV5-4 and TRBJ2-1, reads ETGVTQSPTHLIKTRGQQVTLRCSSQSGHNTVSWYQQALGQGPQFIFQYYREEENGRGNFPPRFSGLQFPNYSSELNVNALELDDSALYLCASSLGGLAGRDEQFFGPGTRLTVL.